This TCR beta chain was documented in a study of breast tumors, draining lymph nodes, adjacent tissues. This CDR3 region has 15 residues. V shed 1 base and J 11 bases; nucleotides not matched to a gene: 6. Germline CDR1 is SGHTA and CDR2 is FQGNSA. TCRdb reprocessed the multiplex PCR reads with MiXCR, giving one entry per CDR3 protein. The sample records about 13,000 distinct CDR3 sequences, roughly 60% being singletons. The sample taken for sequencing was tumor-adjacent breast tissue. The V gene is TRBV7-2, the J gene TRBJ1-4; 11 nucleotides agree with TRBD1. The source of this sequence is a female donor with breast cancer. Some clones in this sample may be carry-over from other donors' samples. CDR3 in amino acids: CASSLGGTGGSKLFF. For the CDR3, the DNA is TGTGCCAGCAGCTTAGGGGGGACAGGGGGGTCCAAACTGTTTTTT.